One and the same sample provided the 18 T cell receptor beta chains below, sequenced in a study of technical replicates of blood from a few donors. TCRdb's table, derived via immunoSEQ multiplex PCR, lists solely in-frame clones and lacks some. Altogether approximately 85,000 clones are present, 94% being singletons, with the ten largest covering around 0.25%. Source material: T cells isolated from PBMCs. The origin of the receptors is a human donor in good health.

The chain has TRBV6-5 and TRBJ2-2; a weak D match, TRBD2 (7 bases). V lost 8 bases and J lost 2, with 15 bases in between. CDR1 is MNHEY and CDR2 is SVGAGI in the germline V gene. The CDR3 sequence is 15 residues long. In nucleotides, the CDR3 is TGTGCCAGCTCCACCGGGGGGCACAACACCGGGGAGCTGTTTTTT. This sequence encodes CASSTGGHNTGELFF.

The chain carries TRBV7-5 and TRBJ1-5. TRBV7-5 is termed a pseudogene. The CDR3 is made up of 15 amino acids. The CDR3 spells CVRSPGRERNQPQHF. CDR3 nucleotides: TGTGTCAGAAGCCCAGGACGGGAACGCAATCAGCCCCAGCATTTT.

The count of this clone is one. The J gene is TRBJ1-1, the V gene TRBV18; D call uncertain. This CDR3 is 13 amino acids long. CDR1 and CDR2 (germline): KGHSH, LQKENI. V was cut by 3 bases and J by 6 bases, with 11 bases left in between. The CDR3 DNA is TGTGCCAGCTCACCCCCTGCAGTTCCTGAAGCTTTCTTT. It is translated as CASSPPAVPEAFF. Full variable domain (outside the CDR3, taken from reference TRBV18 and TRBJ1-1): NAGVMQNPRHLVRRRGQEARLRCSPMKGHSHVYWYRQLPEEGLKFMVYLQKENIIDESGMPKERFSAEFPKEGPSILRIQQVVRGDSAAYFCASSPPAVPEAFFGQGTRLTVV.

A single count supports this clone. The chain has TRBV14 and TRBJ1-1, with D uncertain. Trimming took 1 base from V and 5 from J, leaving 5 bases between them. Germline-derived CDR1 and CDR2 are SGHDN and FVKESK. The CDR3 runs 12 residues. The CDR3 nucleotides are TGTGCCAGCAGCCAAGGGAGGACTGAAGCTTTCTTT. This encodes CASSQGRTEAFF.

This CDR3 reads CASSPLDSGELFF. The CDR3 bases are TGCGCCAGCAGCCCCCTTGACTCCGGGGAGCTGTTTTTT. V usage is TRBV4-1 and J usage is TRBJ2-2; no definite D call. The ends were cut back, 4 bases at V and 6 bases at J, with 9 bases in the middle. Germline CDR1 and CDR2: MGHRA and YSYEKL. This CDR3 region has 13 residues.

This chain joins TRBV6-5 and TRBJ1-2; D call uncertain. The CDR3 contains 13 residues. Trimming took 0 bases from V and 10 from J, leaving 12 bases between them. The germline V gene encodes CDR1 MNHEY and CDR2 SVGAGI. The CDR3 is CASSYSSGRDYTF. The DNA for the CDR3 is TGTGCCAGCAGTTACTCGTCAGGTAGAGACTACACCTTC.

V gene TRBV12-5 combines with J gene TRBJ2-3, with 7 bases fitting TRBD1. Germline V lookup: CDR1 LGHNT, CDR2 FRNRAP. This CDR3 region has 14 residues. The junction had 5 bases not matched to a gene; V was cut back by 4 bases and J by 4 bases. CDR3 nucleotides: TGTGCTAGTGGTTGGACAGGTGGGGCAGATACGCAGTATTTT. Translated: CASGWTGGADTQYF.

CDR3 DNA: TGTGCCAGCAGTTTATACGGGGCTGGGGCCAACGTCCTGACTTTC. Translated: CASSLYGAGANVLTF. This sequence joins TRBV27 and TRBJ2-6; tentative D call: TRBD2 (5 bases). V lost 1 base and J 2 bases, leaving 6 bases between the germline ends. CDR3 length: 15 amino acids. CDR1 and CDR2 from the germline V gene are MNHEY and SMNVEV (reference sequence).

The J gene is TRBJ2-1, the V gene TRBV27, with D perhaps matching TRBD1 (5 bases). Germline loops: CDR1 MNHEY, CDR2 SMNVEV (reference sequence). The CDR3 is made up of 14 amino acids. V gave up 2 bases and J gave up 2 bases, with 7 bases separating them. The CDR3 nucleotides read TGTGCCAGCAGTTTAAGGGGAACCTACAATGAGCAGTTCTTC. This translates into CASSLRGTYNEQFF.

This chain uses TRBV5-1 with TRBJ2-2, with TRBD2 as a possible D gene (5 bases). CDR1 and CDR2 (germline): SGHRS, YFSETQ. This CDR3 is 17 amino acids long. Trimming shortened V by 3 bases and J by 1 base, and 16 bases separated the two germline ends. CDR3 nucleotides: TGCGCCAGCAGCTCGGGATGGTTAGAGTGGAACACCGGGGAGCTGTTTTTT. Translated: CASSSGWLEWNTGELFF. The complete variable domain, with remaining parts taken from reference TRBV5-1 and TRBJ2-2, reads KAGVTQTPRYLIKTRGQQVTLSCSPISGHRSVSWYQQTPGQGLQFLFEYFSETQRNKGNFPGRFSGRQFSNSRSEMNVSTLELGDSALYLCASSSGWLEWNTGELFFGEGSRLTVL.

The chain couples TRBV5-1 to TRBJ2-2, with TRBD2 matching 7 bases. The V segment lost 0 bases and the J segment 2 bases; nucleotides outside the gene matches: 4. Germline assignment: CDR1 SGHRS and CDR2 YFSETQ. The CDR3 totals 16 residues. The DNA of the CDR3 is TGCGCCAGCAGCTTGGGCGGCGGGAGAAACACCGGGGAGCTGTTTTTT. Its protein product is CASSLGGGRNTGELFF.

This chain connects TRBV9 to TRBJ2-1; 14 bases map to TRBD2. Germline trimming cut 3 bases from V and 4 bases from J; bases unmatched to any gene: 6. Germline V CDR1 and CDR2: SGDLS, YYNGEE. The CDR3 extends over 17 amino acids. The CDR3 spells CASSAGTSGGRYNEQFF. In DNA form, the CDR3 reads TGTGCCAGCAGCGCTGGGACTAGCGGGGGCCGGTACAATGAGCAGTTCTTC.

The V and J genes are TRBV27 and TRBJ1-4; TRBD1 is a possible D gene (5 bases). V lost 7 bases, J lost 8 bases, and 23 bases lay in between. The CDR3 loop spans 16 amino acids. CDR1 is MNHEY and CDR2 is SMNVEV in the germline V gene (reference sequence). The CDR3 region has the DNA TGTGCCAGCAAAGGAATTGGGGGGTTGAGAAGGGAAAAACTGTTTTTT. As protein: CASKGIGGLRREKLFF. The full variable domain, with the rest looked up from reference TRBV27 and TRBJ1-4, is EAQVTQNPRYLITVTGKKLTVTCSQNMNHEYMSWYRQDPGLGLRQIYYSMNVEVTDKGDVPEGYKVSRKEKRNFPLILESPSPNQTSLYFCASKGIGGLRREKLFFGSGTQLSVL.

This clone was recorded a few times. The chain is built from TRBV6-5 and TRBJ1-1; D is unresolved. The CDR3 sequence is 13 residues long. Trimming shortened V by 7 bases and J by 11 bases, and 20 bases separated the two germline ends. Per germline, CDR1 MNHEY and CDR2 SVGAGI. The CDR3 DNA reads as TGTGCCAGCACTCCAGGTACCACATTTCGGGCTTTCTTT. This translates into CASTPGTTFRAFF.

The J gene is TRBJ2-1, the V gene TRBV29-1; possible D gene TRBD1, 6 bases. V was trimmed by 2 bases and J by 0 bases, leaving 11 bases between them. The germline gives CDR1 SQVTM, CDR2 ANQGSEA. The CDR3 runs 15 residues. The CDR3 spells CSVETGSSSYNEQFF. For the CDR3, the DNA is TGCAGCGTTGAAACAGGGTCGAGCTCCTACAATGAGCAGTTCTTC.

The chain employs TRBV2 and TRBJ2-2, with 10 bases fitting TRBD2. The CDR3 runs 16 residues. The germline V gene encodes CDR1 SNHLY and CDR2 FYNNEI. Trimming took 5 bases from V and 1 from J; bases not matched to a gene: 4. This chain's CDR3 is CASSWLAGGNTGELFF. The CDR3 nucleotides read TGTGCCAGCAGTTGGTTAGCGGGAGGGAACACCGGGGAGCTGTTTTTT.

This clone was detected a few times. CDR3 coding DNA: TGTGCCATCAGTGAGTCAAAACAGGTGAACACTGAAGCTTTCTTT. Translated, it gives CAISESKQVNTEAFF. The chain employs TRBV10-3 and TRBJ1-1, with a tentative D call TRBD1 (5 bases). The CDR3 sequence is 15 residues long. Germline V gene lookup returns CDR1 ENHRY and CDR2 SYGVKD. Trimming removed 0 bases at V and 0 bases at J, with 8 bases between.

The CDR3 spells CASSLARTRTTGELFF. Here the CDR3 DNA reads TGCGCCAGCAGTTTAGCTCGGACTAGGACAACCGGGGAGCTGTTTTTT. This sequence joins TRBV10-2 and TRBJ2-2; 7 nucleotides agree with TRBD2. The CDR3 spans 16 residues. Germline trimming cut 5 bases from V and 5 bases from J; bases unmatched to any gene: 11. Germline V gene data show CDR1 as WSHSY and CDR2 as SAAADI.